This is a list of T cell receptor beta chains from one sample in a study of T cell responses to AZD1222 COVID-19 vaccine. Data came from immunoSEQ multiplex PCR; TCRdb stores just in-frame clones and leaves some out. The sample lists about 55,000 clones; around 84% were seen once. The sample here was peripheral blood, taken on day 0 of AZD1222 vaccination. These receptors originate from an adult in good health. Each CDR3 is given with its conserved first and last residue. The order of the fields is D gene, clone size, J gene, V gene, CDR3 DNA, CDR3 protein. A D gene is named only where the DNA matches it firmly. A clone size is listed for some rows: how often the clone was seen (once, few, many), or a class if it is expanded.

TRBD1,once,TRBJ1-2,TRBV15,TGTGCCACCAGCAGAAGCGTGGGACAGGGCCCCCGCTACACCTTC,CATSRSVGQGPRYTF
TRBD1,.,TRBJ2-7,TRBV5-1,TGCGCCAGCAACCTGGGACAGGGGGCCGAGCAGTACTTC,CASNLGQGAEQYF
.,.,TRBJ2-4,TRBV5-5,TGTGCCAGCAGCGTAGGGACGGGAAACATTCAGTACTTC,CASSVGTGNIQYF
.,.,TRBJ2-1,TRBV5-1,TGCGCCAGCAGCTTGGACTACAACAATGAGCAGTTCTTC,CASSLDYNNEQFF
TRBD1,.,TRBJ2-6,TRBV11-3,TGTGCCAGCCGATCAACAGGGGCGGGGGCCAACGTCCTGACTTTC,CASRSTGAGANVLTF
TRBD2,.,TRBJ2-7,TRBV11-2,TGTGCCAGCAGCTTGGTAGCGGGATCAACCTACGAGCAGTACTTC,CASSLVAGSTYEQYF
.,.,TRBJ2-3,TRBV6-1,TGTGCCAGCAGTGAAGCGGGGGGGGCCGGGGCAGATACGCAGTATTTT,CASSEAGGAGADTQYF
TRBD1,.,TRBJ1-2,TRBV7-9,TGTGCCAGCGCGGCCGGGACAGGTCATGGCTACACCTTC,CASAAGTGHGYTF
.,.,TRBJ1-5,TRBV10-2,TGCGCCAGCAGTGAGGGGGGGAACCAGCCCCAGCATTTT,CASSEGGNQPQHF
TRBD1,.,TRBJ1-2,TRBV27,TGTGCCAGCAGTTCTACGACAGGGGCTGGCTACACCTTC,CASSSTTGAGYTF
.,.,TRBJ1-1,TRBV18,TGTGCCAGCTCACCGTGGGAGGGGACGACTGAAGCTTTCTTT,CASSPWEGTTEAFF
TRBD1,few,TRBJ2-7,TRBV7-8,TGTGCCAGCAGCAGCACAGGGGGCGGAGGCCGCGAGCAGTACTTC,CASSSTGGGGREQYF
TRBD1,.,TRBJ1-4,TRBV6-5,TGTGCCAGCAGTTTCGGACAGGGACGGAGAGAAAAACTGTTTTTT,CASSFGQGRREKLFF
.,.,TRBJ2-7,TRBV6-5,TGTGCCAGCAGTACGGATTCCGGGAGAGGTAACGAGCAGTACTTC,CASSTDSGRGNEQYF
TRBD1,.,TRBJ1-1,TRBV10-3,TGTGCCATCAGCAAGGGACAGATGAACACTGAAGCTTTCTTT,CAISKGQMNTEAFF